Each of the 17 T cell receptor beta chains below was sequenced from the same sample in a study of a mutant IDH1 vaccine in newly diagnosed glioma. Method: immunoSEQ multiplex PCR; TCRdb's copy keeps in-frame clones and lacks some. There are about 33,000 clones in the sample; roughly four fifths occur only once, and around 8.9% lies in the top ten. Sample time point: week 47, end of study. Every vaccine dose comprised 300 ug of mutant IDH1 20-mer peptide plus topical imiquimod. Antigens for these TCRs are unknown. The specimen was PBMCs, collected from a glioma patient whose treatment included an IDH1 peptide vaccine. The receptor source for this set is a man in his forties with glioma.

The chain carries TRBV12-5 and TRBJ1-1; 7 nucleotides agree with TRBD1. The V and J ends lost 4 bases and 5 bases, in that order; junction bases with no gene match: 22. Germline V gene lookup returns CDR1 LGHNT and CDR2 FRNRAP. CDR3 length: 19 amino acids. CDR3 amino acids: CASGSTIRQGLMGITEAFF. DNA for the CDR3: TGTGCTAGTGGTTCCACGATACGACAGGGACTTATGGGTATTACTGAAGCTTTCTTT.

V gene TRBV18 combines with J gene TRBJ1-1; no definite D call. V lost 8 bases and J lost 5, with 9 bases in between. CDR3 length: 11 amino acids. The germline CDR1 and CDR2 sequences are KGHSH and LQKENI. DNA of the CDR3: TGTGCCAGCACCCTTGGTACTGAAGCTTTCTTT. Amino acid sequence: CASTLGTEAFF.

This clone was recorded a few times. The CDR3 coding sequence is TGTGCCAGCAGCTTATCCTACTCTGGGGCCAACGTCCTGACTTTC. It encodes CASSLSYSGANVLTF. The chain uses TRBV7-9 and TRBJ2-6, with D unresolved. Trimming shortened V by 2 bases and J by 0 bases, and 5 bases separated the two germline ends. CDR1 is SEHNR, CDR2 FQNEAQ, per germline (reference sequence). The CDR3 is 15 residues long.

This chain connects TRBV19 to TRBJ1-1; maybe TRBD1 (5 bases). V lost 3 bases and J 11 bases, leaving 16 bases between the germline ends. The CDR3 is made up of 13 amino acids. CDR1 is LNHDA and CDR2 is SQIVND in the germline V gene (reference sequence). CDR3 sequence (DNA): TGTGCCAGTAGTATGGGCCGGGCGGGGGATGCTTTCTTT. Its protein is CASSMGRAGDAFF.

The chain carries TRBV11-2 and TRBJ1-1; no clear D. The CDR3 is made up of 12 amino acids. Germline CDR1 SGHAT, CDR2 FQNNGV. V was cut by 0 bases and J by 11 bases, with 10 bases left in between. The CDR3 region has the DNA TGTGCCAGCAGCTTAGACCGGGTGATGGCTTTCTTT. Amino acids: CASSLDRVMAFF.

V usage is TRBV18 and J usage is TRBJ2-5; 7 bases map to TRBD2. The J call is in doubt because the DNA end fits TRBJ2-7 better. The CDR3 has 14 amino acids. Germline CDR1 and CDR2: KGHSH and LQKENI. DNA of the CDR3: TGTGCCAGCTCTACGGGGGGTTTACCCTACGAGCAGTACTTC. This sequence encodes CASSTGGLPYEQYF.

This chain connects TRBV6-5 to TRBJ1-2; TRBD1 matches 11 bases. The ends lost 6 bases at V and 4 bases at J; junction bases unmatched: 7. This CDR3 contains 15 residues. Germline V gene sequence: CDR1 MNHEY, CDR2 SVGAGI. The CDR3: CASRPPGQGVYGYTF. CDR3 nucleotide sequence: TGTGCCAGCAGGCCCCCGGGACAGGGGGTCTATGGCTACACCTTC.

The chain carries TRBV4-1 and TRBJ2-3; 11 bases match TRBD2. Germline CDR1 is MGHRA and CDR2 is YSYEKL. V lost 4 bases, J lost 2 bases, and 8 bases stayed unmatched. This CDR3 has 17 residues. The CDR3 here is CASSRGLAARVTDTQYF. The CDR3 coding sequence is TGCGCCAGCAGCCGGGGACTAGCGGCCCGGGTCACAGATACGCAGTATTTT.

This clone has only a few counts. V is TRBV14 and J is TRBJ2-1; D is unresolved. CDR3 length equals 13 residues. Trimming left V 4 bases short and J 10 bases short, with 14 bases between. Per germline, CDR1 SGHDN and CDR2 FVKESK. CDR3 sequence reads: CASSLQASGEQFF. In nucleotides, the CDR3 is TGTGCCAGCAGCCTGCAGGCGTCAGGAGAGCAGTTCTTC.

The chain couples TRBV5-6 to TRBJ2-3, with D possibly TRBD1 on 5 matching bases. From germline, CDR1 is SGHDT and CDR2 YYEEEE. With 3 bases removed from V and 3 bases from J, the gap between germline ends came to 5 bases. This CDR3 spans 12 amino acids. CDR3 in amino acids: CASSWTTDTQYF. The CDR3 bases are TGTGCCAGCAGCTGGACAACAGATACGCAGTATTTT.

V usage is TRBV15 and J usage is TRBJ2-1; 7 positions agree with TRBD1. The CDR3 is 15 residues long. Germline CDR1 reads LNHNV; CDR2 reads YYDKDF (reference sequence). The V and J ends lost 4 bases and 12 bases, in that order; junction bases with no gene match: 15. This CDR3 reads CATSTRTGRNLGQFF. The CDR3 bases are TGTGCCACCAGCACAAGGACAGGTAGAAATCTCGGGCAGTTCTTC.

In this sample, this clone turned up a few times. The V and J genes are TRBV30 and TRBJ1-2; D call uncertain. V was cut by 8 bases and J by 7 bases, with 17 bases left in between. This CDR3 is built from 12 residues. Germline V gene sequence: CDR1 GTSNPN, CDR2 SVGIG (reference sequence). CDR3 protein: CASYGSPGGYTF. Written as DNA, the CDR3 is TGTGCCAGCTATGGATCGCCGGGTGGCTACACCTTC.

The chain carries TRBV29-1 and TRBJ1-2, with D maybe TRBD1 (5 bases). The V and J ends lost 3 bases and 4 bases respectively, with 18 bases between them. CDR1 SQVTM and CDR2 ANQGSEA come from the germline V gene. The CDR3 loop spans 15 amino acids. The CDR3 DNA reads as TGCAGCGTTGACCCCAGGGTAGGGTCTCCCTATGGCTACACCTTC. This sequence encodes CSVDPRVGSPYGYTF.

V is TRBV9 and J is TRBJ2-5; perhaps TRBD2 as D (5 bases). The V end lost 3 bases, the J end lost 4 bases, and 10 bases lay between the germline ends. Germline V gene data show CDR1 as SGDLS and CDR2 as YYNGEE. The CDR3 extends over 13 amino acids. CDR3 amino acids: CASSAGSGETQYF. The CDR3 coding sequence is TGTGCCAGCAGCGCGGGGTCGGGAGAGACCCAGTACTTC. The full variable domain, with the rest looked up from reference TRBV9 and TRBJ2-5, is DSGVTQTPKHLITATGQRVTLRCSPRSGDLSVYWYQQSLDQGLQFLIQYYNGEERAKGNILERFSAQQFPDLHSELNLSSLELGDSALYFCASSAGSGETQYFGPGTRLLVL.

This chain links TRBV7-2 with TRBJ2-1; tentative D call: TRBD2 (7 bases). Germline assignment: CDR1 SGHTA and CDR2 FQGNSA. V was pared by 0 bases and J by 6 bases, with 12 bases between. This CDR3 has 15 amino acids. DNA of the CDR3: TGTGCCAGCAGCTTAGCTTATCGGGGGGCCAATGAGCAGTTCTTC. As protein: CASSLAYRGANEQFF.

Details on this clone: The same CDR3 also results from other DNA sequences found in this sample. The chain couples TRBV7-9 to TRBJ2-5; D uncertain. Trimming removed 1 base at V and 5 bases at J, with 2 bases between. The CDR3 sequence is 11 residues long. Germline CDR1 is SEHNR and CDR2 is FQNEAQ (reference sequence). The CDR3 loop is CASSLVETQYF. CDR3 in DNA: TGTGCCAGCAGCTTAGTTGAGACCCAGTACTTC.

The chain employs TRBV5-6 and TRBJ2-7; D is uncertain. The CDR3 extends over 13 amino acids. The germline V gene has CDR1 SGHDT and CDR2 YYEEEE. V lost 1 base, J lost 6 bases, and 11 bases lay in between. CDR3 sequence reads: CASSLFTTPEQYV. The CDR3 DNA reads TGTGCCAGCAGCTTGTTTACTACCCCCGAGCAGTACGTC.